Described below is a single TCR beta chain sequence and its context. Its antigen is not known. PCR amplification relied on 60 Vbeta primers (plus 13 Jbeta primers). TCRdb keeps only in-frame clones here, not all; method: immunoSEQ multiplex PCR. The data contain about 180,000 clones, about 81% of them seen just once; the ten biggest clones take up about 1.5%. The data were obtained in a study of cytomegalovirus exposure and HLA in healthy donors. Study-level information: Sequencing of about 200 million T cells in an earlier analysis found 95 million to 120 million unique TCR beta sequences. Broader study findings: Donor immune exposure was known only as CMV serostatus. One later analysis reportedly identified an Asian-associated ancestry cluster that showed fewer N-insertions than the approximately 710-donor mean.

Donors in the study were healthy people who gave bone marrow. Looked up from germline, CDR1 is SGHKS and CDR2 is YYEKEE (reference sequence). The CDR3 is 12 amino acids. Deletions cut 4 bases from V and 9 bases from J, with 11 bases between. The clonotype was recovered from a man aged 40-49 years in good health and CMV-seronegative. Specimen: PBMCs. This chain joins TRBV5-5 and TRBJ2-1; tentative D call: TRBD2 (5 bases). DNA of the CDR3: TGTGCCAGCAGCCGCAGCAGCGGTGAGCAGTTCTTC. As protein: CASSRSSGEQFF.